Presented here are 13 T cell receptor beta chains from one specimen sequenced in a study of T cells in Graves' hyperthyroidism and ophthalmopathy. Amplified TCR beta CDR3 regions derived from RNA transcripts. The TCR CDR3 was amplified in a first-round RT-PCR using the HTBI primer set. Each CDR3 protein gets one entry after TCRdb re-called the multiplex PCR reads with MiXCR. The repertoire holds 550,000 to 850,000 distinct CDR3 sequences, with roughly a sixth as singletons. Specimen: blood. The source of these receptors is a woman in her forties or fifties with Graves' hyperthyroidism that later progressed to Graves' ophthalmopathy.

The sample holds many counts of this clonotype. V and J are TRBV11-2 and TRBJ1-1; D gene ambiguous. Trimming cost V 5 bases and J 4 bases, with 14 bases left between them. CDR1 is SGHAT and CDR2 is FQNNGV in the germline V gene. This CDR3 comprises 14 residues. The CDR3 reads CASSPEDLGTEAFF. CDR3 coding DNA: TGTGCCAGCAGCCCGGAGGACCTGGGCACTGAAGCTTTCTTT. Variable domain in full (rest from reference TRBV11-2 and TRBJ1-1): EAGVAQSPRYKIIEKRQSVAFWCNPISGHATLYWYQQILGQGPKLLIQFQNNGVVDDSQLPKDRFSAERLKGVDSTLKIQPAKLEDSAVYLCASSPEDLGTEAFFGQGTRLTVV.

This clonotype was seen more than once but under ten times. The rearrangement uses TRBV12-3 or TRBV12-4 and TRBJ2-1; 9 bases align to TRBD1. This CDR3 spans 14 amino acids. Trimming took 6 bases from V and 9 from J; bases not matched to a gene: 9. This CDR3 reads CASSRTGDSGEQFF. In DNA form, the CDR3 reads TGTGCCAGCAGCCGGACAGGGGACAGCGGTGAGCAGTTCTTC.

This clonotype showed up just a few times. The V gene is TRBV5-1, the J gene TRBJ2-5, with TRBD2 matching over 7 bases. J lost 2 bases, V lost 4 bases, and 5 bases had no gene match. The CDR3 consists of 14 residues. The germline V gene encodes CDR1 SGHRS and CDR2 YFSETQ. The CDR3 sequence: CASSSKLAQETQYF. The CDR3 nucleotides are TGCGCCAGCAGCAGCAAACTAGCGCAAGAGACCCAGTACTTC.

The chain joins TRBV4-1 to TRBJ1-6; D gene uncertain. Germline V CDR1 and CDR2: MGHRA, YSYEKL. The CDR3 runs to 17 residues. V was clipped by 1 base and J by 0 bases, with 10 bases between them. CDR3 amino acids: CASSQGPVSSYNSPLHF. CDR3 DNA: TGCGCCAGCAGCCAAGGCCCAGTGAGCTCCTATAATTCACCCCTCCACTTT.

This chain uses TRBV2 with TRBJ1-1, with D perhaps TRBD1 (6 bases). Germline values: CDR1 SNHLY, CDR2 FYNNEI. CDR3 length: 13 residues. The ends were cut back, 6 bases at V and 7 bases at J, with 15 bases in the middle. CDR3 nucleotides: TGTGCCAGCAGGTTAAGTGGACAGATTGAAGCTTTCTTT. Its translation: CASRLSGQIEAFF.

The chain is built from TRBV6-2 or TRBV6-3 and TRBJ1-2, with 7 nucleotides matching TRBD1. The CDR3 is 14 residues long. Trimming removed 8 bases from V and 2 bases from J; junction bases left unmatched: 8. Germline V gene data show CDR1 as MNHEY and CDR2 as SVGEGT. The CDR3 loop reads CASGETGNNYGYTF. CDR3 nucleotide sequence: TGTGCCAGCGGGGAGACAGGGAACAACTATGGCTACACCTTC.

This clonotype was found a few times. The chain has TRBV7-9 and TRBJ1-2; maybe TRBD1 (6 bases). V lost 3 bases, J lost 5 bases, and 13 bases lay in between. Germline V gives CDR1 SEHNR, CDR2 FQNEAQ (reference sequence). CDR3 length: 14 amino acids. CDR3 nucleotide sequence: TGTGCCAGCAGCTTTGGGGGCGAGGGATATGGCTACACCTTC. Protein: CASSFGGEGYGYTF.

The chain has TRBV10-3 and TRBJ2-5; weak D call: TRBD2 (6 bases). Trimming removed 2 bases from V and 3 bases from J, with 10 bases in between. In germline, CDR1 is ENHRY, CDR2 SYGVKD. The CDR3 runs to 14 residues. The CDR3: CAISEPGLKETQYF. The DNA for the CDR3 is TGTGCCATCAGTGAGCCCGGACTAAAAGAGACCCAGTACTTC.

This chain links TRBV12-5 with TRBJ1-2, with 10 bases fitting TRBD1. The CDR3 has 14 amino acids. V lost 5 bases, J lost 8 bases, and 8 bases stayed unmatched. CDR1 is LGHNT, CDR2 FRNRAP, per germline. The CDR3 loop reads CASGPGTGAWGYTF. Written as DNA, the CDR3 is TGTGCTAGTGGTCCCGGGACAGGGGCTTGGGGCTACACCTTC.

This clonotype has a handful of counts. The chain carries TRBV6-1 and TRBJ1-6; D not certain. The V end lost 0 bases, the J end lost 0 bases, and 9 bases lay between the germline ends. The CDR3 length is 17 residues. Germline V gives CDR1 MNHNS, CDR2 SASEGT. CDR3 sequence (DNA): TGTGCCAGCAGTGAAGCAGCCCCGAGCTCCTATAATTCACCCCTCCACTTT. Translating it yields CASSEAAPSSYNSPLHF.

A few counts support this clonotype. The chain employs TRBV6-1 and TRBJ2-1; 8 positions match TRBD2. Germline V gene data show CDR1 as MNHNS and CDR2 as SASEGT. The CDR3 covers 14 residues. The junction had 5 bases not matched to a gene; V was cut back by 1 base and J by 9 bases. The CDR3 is CASSEERGWGEQFF. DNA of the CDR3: TGTGCCAGCAGTGAAGAGCGGGGGTGGGGTGAGCAGTTCTTC.

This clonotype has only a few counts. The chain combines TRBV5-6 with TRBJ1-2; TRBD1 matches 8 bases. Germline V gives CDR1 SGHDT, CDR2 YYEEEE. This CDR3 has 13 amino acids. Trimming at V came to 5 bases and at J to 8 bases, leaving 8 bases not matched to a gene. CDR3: CASRSTGAGGYTF. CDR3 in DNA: TGTGCCAGCAGGTCGACAGGGGCAGGAGGCTACACCTTC.

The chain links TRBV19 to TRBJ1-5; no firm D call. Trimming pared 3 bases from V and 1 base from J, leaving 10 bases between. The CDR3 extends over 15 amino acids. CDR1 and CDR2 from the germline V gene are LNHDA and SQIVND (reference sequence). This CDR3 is CASSIVKKSNQPQHF. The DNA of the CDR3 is TGTGCCAGTAGTATTGTCAAGAAGAGCAATCAGCCCCAGCATTTT.